This T cell receptor beta chain is drawn from a study of T-cell reconstitution after alpha-beta-depleted transplantation in children. Germline V gene sequence: CDR1 SGHRS, CDR2 YFSETQ. The CDR3 is 16 residues long. The germline V and J ends were trimmed by 4 bases and 0 bases, with 16 bases remaining between them. The library targeted TCRbeta and was prepared with unique molecular identifiers. TCRdb processed the PCR reads anew with MiXCR; each CDR3 protein has one entry. Here the sample spans hundreds of thousands of distinct CDR3 sequences, approximately 12% being singletons. The chain recombines TRBV5-1 with TRBJ1-1; maybe TRBD1 (5 bases). The receptor was derived from a human donor who donated a stem cell graft to a child with Fanconi anemia. The input for sequencing was PBMCs, taken from the stem cell graft. The CDR3 nucleotides are TGCGCCAGCAGCAACGGGCAGGGAACCGTGAACACTGAAGCTTTCTTT. Protein product: CASSNGQGTVNTEAFF.